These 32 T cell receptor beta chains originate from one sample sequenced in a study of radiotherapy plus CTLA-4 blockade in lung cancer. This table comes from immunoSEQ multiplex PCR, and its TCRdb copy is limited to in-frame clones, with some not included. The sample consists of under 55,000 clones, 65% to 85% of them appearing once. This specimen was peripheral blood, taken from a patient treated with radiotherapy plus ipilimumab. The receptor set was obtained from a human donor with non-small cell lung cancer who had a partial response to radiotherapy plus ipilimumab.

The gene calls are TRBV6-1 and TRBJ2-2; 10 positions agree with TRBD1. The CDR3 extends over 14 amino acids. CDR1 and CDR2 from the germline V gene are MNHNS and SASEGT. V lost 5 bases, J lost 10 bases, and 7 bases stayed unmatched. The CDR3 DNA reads TGTGCCAGCAGTAAGGACAGGGGGTTAAAGGAGCTGTTTTTT. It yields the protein CASSKDRGLKELFF.

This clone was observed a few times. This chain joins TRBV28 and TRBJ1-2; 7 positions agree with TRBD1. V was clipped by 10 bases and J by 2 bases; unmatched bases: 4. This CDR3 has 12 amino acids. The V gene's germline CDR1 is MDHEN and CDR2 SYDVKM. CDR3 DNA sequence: TGTGCCATCTCGGGACAGAACTATGGCTACACCTTC. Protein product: CAISGQNYGYTF.

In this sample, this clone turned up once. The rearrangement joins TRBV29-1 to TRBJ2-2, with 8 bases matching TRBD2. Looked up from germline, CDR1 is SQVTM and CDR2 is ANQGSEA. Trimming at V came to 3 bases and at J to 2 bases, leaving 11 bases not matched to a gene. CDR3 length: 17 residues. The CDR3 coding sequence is TGCAGCGTTGATATAACTGCGGGGGGAACCAACACCGGGGAGCTGTTTTTT. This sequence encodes CSVDITAGGTNTGELFF.

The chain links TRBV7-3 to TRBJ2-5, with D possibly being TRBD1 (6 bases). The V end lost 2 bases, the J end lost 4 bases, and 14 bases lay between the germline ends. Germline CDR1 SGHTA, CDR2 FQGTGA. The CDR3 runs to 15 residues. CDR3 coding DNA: TGTGCCAGCAGCTTAGAGGCAGGGGCCGGAGAGACCCAGTACTTC. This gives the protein CASSLEAGAGETQYF.

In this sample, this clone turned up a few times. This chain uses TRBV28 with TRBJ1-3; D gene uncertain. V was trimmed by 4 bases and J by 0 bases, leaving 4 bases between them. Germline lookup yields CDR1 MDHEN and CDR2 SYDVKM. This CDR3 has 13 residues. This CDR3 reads CASSWSSGNTIYF. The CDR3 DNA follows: TGTGCCAGCAGTTGGAGCTCTGGAAACACCATATATTTT.

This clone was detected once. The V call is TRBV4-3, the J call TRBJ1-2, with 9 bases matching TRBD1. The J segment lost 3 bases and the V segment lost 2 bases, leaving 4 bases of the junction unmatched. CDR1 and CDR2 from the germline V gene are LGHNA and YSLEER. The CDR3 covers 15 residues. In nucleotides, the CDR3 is TGCGCCAGCAGCCAAATCACAGGGGGCGACTATGGCTACACCTTC. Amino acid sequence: CASSQITGGDYGYTF.

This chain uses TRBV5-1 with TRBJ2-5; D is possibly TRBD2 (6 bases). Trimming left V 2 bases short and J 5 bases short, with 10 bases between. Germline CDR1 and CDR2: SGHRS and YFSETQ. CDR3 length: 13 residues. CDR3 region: CASSFGGLETQYF. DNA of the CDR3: TGCGCCAGCAGCTTCGGAGGGCTCGAGACCCAGTACTTC.

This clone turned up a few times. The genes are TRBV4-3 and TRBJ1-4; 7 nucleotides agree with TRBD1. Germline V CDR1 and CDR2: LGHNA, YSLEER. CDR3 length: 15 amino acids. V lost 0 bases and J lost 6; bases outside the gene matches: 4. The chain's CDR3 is CASSQDGQGDEKLFF. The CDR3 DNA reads TGCGCCAGCAGCCAAGATGGCCAGGGGGATGAAAAACTGTTTTTT.

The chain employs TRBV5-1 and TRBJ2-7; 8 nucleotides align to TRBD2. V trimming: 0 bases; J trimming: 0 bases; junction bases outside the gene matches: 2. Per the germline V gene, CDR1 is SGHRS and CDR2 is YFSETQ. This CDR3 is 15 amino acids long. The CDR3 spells CASSLVAGGSYEQYF. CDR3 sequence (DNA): TGCGCCAGCAGCTTGGTGGCGGGGGGCTCCTACGAGCAGTACTTC.

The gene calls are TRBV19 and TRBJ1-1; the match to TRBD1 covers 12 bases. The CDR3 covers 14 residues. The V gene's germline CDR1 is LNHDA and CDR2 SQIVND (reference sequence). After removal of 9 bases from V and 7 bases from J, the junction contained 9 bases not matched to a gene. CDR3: CASTGTGGAGEAFF. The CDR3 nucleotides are TGTGCCAGCACTGGGACAGGGGGCGCCGGTGAAGCTTTCTTT.

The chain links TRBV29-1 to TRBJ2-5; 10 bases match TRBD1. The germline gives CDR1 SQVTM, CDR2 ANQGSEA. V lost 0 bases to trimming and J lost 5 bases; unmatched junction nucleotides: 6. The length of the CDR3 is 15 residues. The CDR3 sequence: CSVEDQGQGWETQYF. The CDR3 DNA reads TGCAGCGTTGAAGACCAGGGACAGGGGTGGGAGACCCAGTACTTC.

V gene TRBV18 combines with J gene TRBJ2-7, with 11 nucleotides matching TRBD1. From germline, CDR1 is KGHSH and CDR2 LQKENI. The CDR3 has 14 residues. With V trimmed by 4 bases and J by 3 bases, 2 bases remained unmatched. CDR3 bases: TGTGCCAGCTCACGAGGGACAGGGGGCTACGAGCAGTACTTC. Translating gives CASSRGTGGYEQYF. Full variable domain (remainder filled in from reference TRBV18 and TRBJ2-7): NAGVMQNPRHLVRRRGQEARLRCSPMKGHSHVYWYRQLPEEGLKFMVYLQKENIIDESGMPKERFSAEFPKEGPSILRIQQVVRGDSAAYFCASSRGTGGYEQYFGPGTRLTVT.

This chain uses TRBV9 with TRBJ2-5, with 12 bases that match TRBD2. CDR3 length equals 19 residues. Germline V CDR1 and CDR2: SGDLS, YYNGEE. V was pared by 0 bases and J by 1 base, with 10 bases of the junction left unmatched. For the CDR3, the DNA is TGTGCCAGCAGCGTAGACCCCGGGCTAGCGGGGGGGATCCAAGAGACCCAGTACTTC. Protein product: CASSVDPGLAGGIQETQYF.

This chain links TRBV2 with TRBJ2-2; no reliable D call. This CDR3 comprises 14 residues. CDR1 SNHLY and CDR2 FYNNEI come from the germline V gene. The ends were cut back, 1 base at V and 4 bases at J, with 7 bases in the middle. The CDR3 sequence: CASSEEQITGELFF. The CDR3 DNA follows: TGTGCCAGCAGTGAAGAACAGATCACCGGGGAGCTGTTTTTT. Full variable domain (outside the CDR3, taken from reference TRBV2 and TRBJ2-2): EPEVTQTPSHQVTQMGQEVILRCVPISNHLYFYWYRQILGQKVEFLVSFYNNEISEKSEIFDDQFSVERPDGSNFTLKIRSTKLEDSAMYFCASSEEQITGELFFGEGSRLTVL.

The CDR3 spells CASSATGLNSPLHF. DNA for the CDR3: TGTGCCAGCAGTGCCACAGGTCTTAATTCACCCCTCCACTTT. The chain carries TRBV25-1 and TRBJ1-6, with D perhaps TRBD1 (5 bases). There are 14 residues in the CDR3. V gave up 4 bases and J gave up 6 bases, with 10 bases separating them. The germline V gene encodes CDR1 MGHDK and CDR2 SYGVNS.

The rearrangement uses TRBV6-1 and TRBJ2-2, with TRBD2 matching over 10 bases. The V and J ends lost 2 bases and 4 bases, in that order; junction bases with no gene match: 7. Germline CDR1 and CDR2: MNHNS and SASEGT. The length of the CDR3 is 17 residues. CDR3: CASSERASGGGTGELFF. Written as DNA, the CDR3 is TGTGCCAGCAGTGAAAGGGCTAGCGGGGGCGGCACCGGGGAGCTGTTTTTT.

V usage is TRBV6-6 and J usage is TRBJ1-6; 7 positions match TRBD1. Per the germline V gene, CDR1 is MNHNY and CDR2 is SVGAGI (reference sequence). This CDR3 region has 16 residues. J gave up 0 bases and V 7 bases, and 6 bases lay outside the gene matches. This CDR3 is CASTERTGSYNSPLHF. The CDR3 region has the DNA TGTGCCAGCACCGAACGGACAGGCTCCTATAATTCACCCCTCCACTTT.

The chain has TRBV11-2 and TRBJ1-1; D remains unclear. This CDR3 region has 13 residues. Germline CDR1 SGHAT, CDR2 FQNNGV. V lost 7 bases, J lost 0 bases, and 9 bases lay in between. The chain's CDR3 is CASTLSLNTEAFF. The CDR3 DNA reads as TGTGCCAGCACCCTTTCCTTGAACACTGAAGCTTTCTTT.

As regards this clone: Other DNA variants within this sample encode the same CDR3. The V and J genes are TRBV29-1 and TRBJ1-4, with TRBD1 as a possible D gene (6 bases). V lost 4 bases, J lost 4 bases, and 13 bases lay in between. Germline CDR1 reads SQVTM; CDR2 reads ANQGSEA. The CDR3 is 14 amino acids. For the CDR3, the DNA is TGCAGCGTTGTGTCGGGGACAAATAATGAAAAACTGTTTTTT. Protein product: CSVVSGTNNEKLFF.

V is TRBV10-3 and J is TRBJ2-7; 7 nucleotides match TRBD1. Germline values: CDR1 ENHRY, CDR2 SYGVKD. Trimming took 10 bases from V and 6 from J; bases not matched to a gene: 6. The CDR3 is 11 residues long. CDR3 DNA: TGTGCCACCCGACAGGGTCTCGAGCAGTACTTC. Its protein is CATRQGLEQYF.

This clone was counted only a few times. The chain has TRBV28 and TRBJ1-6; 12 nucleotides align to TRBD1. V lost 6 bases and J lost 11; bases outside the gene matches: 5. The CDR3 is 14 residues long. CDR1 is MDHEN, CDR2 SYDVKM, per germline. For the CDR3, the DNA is TGTGCCAGCAGCCCCGGGACAGGGGGCACACCCCTCCACTTT. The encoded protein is CASSPGTGGTPLHF. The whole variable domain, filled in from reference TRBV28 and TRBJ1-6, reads DVKVTQSSRYLVKRTGEKVFLECVQDMDHENMFWYRQDPGLGLRLIYFSYDVKMKEKGDIPEGYSVSREKKERFSLILESASTNQTSMYLCASSPGTGGTPLHFGNGTRLTVT.

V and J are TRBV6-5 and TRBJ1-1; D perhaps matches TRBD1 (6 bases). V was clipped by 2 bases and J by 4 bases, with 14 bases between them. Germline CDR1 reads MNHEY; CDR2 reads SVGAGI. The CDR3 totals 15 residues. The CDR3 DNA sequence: TGTGCCAGCAGTTACGCGGGGGGGGCGAGCACTGAAGCTTTCTTT. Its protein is CASSYAGGASTEAFF.

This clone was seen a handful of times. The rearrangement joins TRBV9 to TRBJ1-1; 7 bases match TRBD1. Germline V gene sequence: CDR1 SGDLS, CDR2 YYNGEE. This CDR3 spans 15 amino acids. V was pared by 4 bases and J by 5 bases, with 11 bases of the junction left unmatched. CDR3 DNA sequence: TGTGCCAGCAGCCCCCAGCCAGGGGGTCGGACTGAAGCTTTCTTT. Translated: CASSPQPGGRTEAFF.

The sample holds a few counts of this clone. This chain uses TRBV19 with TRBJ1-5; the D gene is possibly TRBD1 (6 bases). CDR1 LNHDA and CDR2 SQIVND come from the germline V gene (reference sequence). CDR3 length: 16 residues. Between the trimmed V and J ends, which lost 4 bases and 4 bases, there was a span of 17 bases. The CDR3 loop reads CASSSPPGVLNQPQHF. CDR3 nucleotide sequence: TGTGCCAGTAGTAGCCCTCCAGGGGTACTAAATCAGCCCCAGCATTTT.

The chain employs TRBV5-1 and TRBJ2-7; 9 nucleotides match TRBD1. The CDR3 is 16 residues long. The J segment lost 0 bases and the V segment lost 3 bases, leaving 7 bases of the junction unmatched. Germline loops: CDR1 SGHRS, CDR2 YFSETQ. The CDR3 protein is CASSSGGQGSSYEQYF. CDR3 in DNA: TGCGCCAGCAGCTCGGGCGGACAGGGGAGCTCCTACGAGCAGTACTTC.

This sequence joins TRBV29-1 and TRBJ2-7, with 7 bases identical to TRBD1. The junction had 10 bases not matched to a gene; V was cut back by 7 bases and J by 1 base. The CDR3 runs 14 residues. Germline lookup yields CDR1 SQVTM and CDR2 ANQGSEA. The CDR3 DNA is TGCAGCGCCGCACAGGGGATTTATTCCTACGAGCAGTACTTC. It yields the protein CSAAQGIYSYEQYF.

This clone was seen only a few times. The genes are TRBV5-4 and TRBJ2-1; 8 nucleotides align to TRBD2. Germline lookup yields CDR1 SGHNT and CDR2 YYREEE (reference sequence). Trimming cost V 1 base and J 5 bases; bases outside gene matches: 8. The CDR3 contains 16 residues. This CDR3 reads CASSLKSRGVNNEQFF. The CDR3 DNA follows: TGTGCCAGCAGCTTGAAGTCGCGGGGGGTTAACAATGAGCAGTTCTTC.

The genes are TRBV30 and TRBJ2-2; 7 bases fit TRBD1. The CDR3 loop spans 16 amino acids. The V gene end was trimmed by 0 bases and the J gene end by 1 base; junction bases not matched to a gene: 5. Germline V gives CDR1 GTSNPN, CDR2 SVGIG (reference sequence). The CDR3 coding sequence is TGTGCCTGGAGTGTACCCGGACAGGAGAACACCGGGGAGCTGTTTTTT. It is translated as CAWSVPGQENTGELFF. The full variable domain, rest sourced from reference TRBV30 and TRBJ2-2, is SQTIHQWPATLVQPVGSPLSLECTVEGTSNPNLYWYRQAAGRGLQLLFYSVGIGQISSEVPQNLSASRPQDRQFILSSKKLLLSDSGFYLCAWSVPGQENTGELFFGEGSRLTVL.

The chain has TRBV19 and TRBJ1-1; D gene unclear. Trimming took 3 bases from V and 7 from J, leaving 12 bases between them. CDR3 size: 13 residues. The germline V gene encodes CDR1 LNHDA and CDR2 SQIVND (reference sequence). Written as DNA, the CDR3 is TGTGCCAGTAGTATGCGAGATGGAGTTGAAGCTTTCTTT. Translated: CASSMRDGVEAFF. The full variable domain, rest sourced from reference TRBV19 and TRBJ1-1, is DGGITQSPKYLFRKEGQNVTLSCEQNLNHDAMYWYRQDPGQGLRLIYYSQIVNDFQKGDIAEGYSVSREKKESFPLTVTSAQKNPTAFYLCASSMRDGVEAFFGQGTRLTVV.

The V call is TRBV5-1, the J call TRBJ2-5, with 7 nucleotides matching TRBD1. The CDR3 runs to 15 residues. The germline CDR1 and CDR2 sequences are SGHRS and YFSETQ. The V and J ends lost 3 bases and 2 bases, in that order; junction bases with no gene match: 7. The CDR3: CASSSRQGGQETQYF. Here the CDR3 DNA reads TGCGCCAGCAGCTCCCGACAGGGTGGGCAAGAGACCCAGTACTTC. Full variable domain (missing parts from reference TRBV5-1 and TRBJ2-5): KAGVTQTPRYLIKTRGQQVTLSCSPISGHRSVSWYQQTPGQGLQFLFEYFSETQRNKGNFPGRFSGRQFSNSRSEMNVSTLELGDSALYLCASSSRQGGQETQYFGPGTRLLVL.

The chain's CDR3 is CASSEAARTQYF. In DNA, the CDR3 is TGTGCCAGTAGCGAGGCTGCTCGGACCCAGTACTTC. V is TRBV19 and J is TRBJ2-5; D uncertain. The CDR3 covers 12 residues. V was cut by 6 bases and J by 7 bases, with 12 bases left in between. From germline, CDR1 is LNHDA and CDR2 SQIVND (reference sequence).

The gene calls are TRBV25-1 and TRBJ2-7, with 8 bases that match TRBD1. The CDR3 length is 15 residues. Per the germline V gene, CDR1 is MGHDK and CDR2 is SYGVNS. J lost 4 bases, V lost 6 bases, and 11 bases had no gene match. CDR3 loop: CASSQARGQLYEQYF. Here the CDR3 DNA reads TGTGCCAGCAGCCAAGCCAGGGGGCAACTGTACGAGCAGTACTTC.